Presented here are 30 T cell receptor beta chains from one specimen sequenced in a study of T cell responses to AZD1222 COVID-19 vaccine. Produced via immunoSEQ multiplex PCR; TCRdb's table is partial and in-frame only. The sample has 110,000 to 150,000 clones; more than 85% are singletons. Source: peripheral blood, taken after recovery from COVID-19. The origin of the receptors is an adult who had recovered from COVID-19.

The chain employs TRBV11-1 and TRBJ2-5; TRBD1 agrees at 7 bases. V shed 2 bases, J shed 5 bases, and the junction held 8 bases outside the gene matches. Per germline, CDR1 SGHAT and CDR2 FQDESV (reference sequence). This CDR3 contains 15 residues. The CDR3 DNA sequence: TGTGCCAGCAGCTTACGAAGGGGGCCCTTTGAGACCCAGTACTTC. It is translated as CASSLRRGPFETQYF.

The chain's CDR3 is CAIPLTPKGGIGRLAEPLWTQYF. CDR3 in DNA: TGTGCCATCCCTCTCACCCCCAAAGGCGGCATAGGACGACTAGCGGAGCCCCTGTGGACCCAGTACTTC. The V gene is TRBV6-7, the J gene TRBJ2-5; 9 bases align to TRBD2. TRBV6-7 is marked as an open reading frame, function uncertain. There are 23 residues in the CDR3. The junction had 40 bases not matched to a gene; V was cut back by 10 bases and J by 7 bases.

The rearrangement links TRBV4-1 to TRBJ2-1; D unclear. The CDR3 extends over 14 amino acids. V shed 3 bases and J shed 0 bases, with 6 bases lying between them. Germline CDR1 and CDR2: MGHRA and YSYEKL. The CDR3 region is CASSQGFSYNEQFF. The CDR3 DNA is TGCGCCAGCAGCCAGGGGTTCTCCTACAATGAGCAGTTCTTC.

CDR3 in amino acids: CASSPIAGSSYNEQFF. The CDR3 nucleotides read TGTGCCAGCAGCCCAATAGCGGGAAGCTCCTACAATGAGCAGTTCTTC. V and J are TRBV11-2 and TRBJ2-1; 8 bases match TRBD2. The germline V gene encodes CDR1 SGHAT and CDR2 FQNNGV. V trimming: 5 bases; J trimming: 0 bases; junction bases outside the gene matches: 6. The CDR3 contains 16 residues. Full variable domain (outside the CDR3, taken from reference TRBV11-2 and TRBJ2-1): EAGVAQSPRYKIIEKRQSVAFWCNPISGHATLYWYQQILGQGPKLLIQFQNNGVVDDSQLPKDRFSAERLKGVDSTLKIQPAKLEDSAVYLCASSPIAGSSYNEQFFGPGTRLTVL.

V usage is TRBV6-5 and J usage is TRBJ2-2; D could derive from TRBD1 or TRBD2 (5 bases each). This CDR3 contains 14 residues. Germline CDR1 and CDR2: MNHEY and SVGAGI. V lost 8 bases and J 3 bases, leaving 13 bases between the germline ends. The CDR3 loop is CASRGRGDTGELFF. CDR3 coding DNA: TGTGCCAGCCGAGGGAGAGGGGACACCGGGGAGCTGTTTTTT.

The rearrangement joins TRBV11-2 to TRBJ2-2, with TRBD1 as a possible D gene (5 bases). The germline CDR1 and CDR2 sequences are SGHAT and FQNNGV. Deletions cut 5 bases from V and 6 bases from J, with 13 bases between. CDR3 length equals 14 residues. CDR3 DNA: TGTGCCAGCAGCCCTTCTACAGGACCCGGGGAGCTGTTTTTT. Protein: CASSPSTGPGELFF.

The chain couples TRBV6-5 to TRBJ1-1, with D possibly being TRBD1 (6 bases). This CDR3 has 12 residues. CDR1 and CDR2 (germline): MNHEY, SVGAGI. With 5 bases removed from V and 8 bases from J, the gap between germline ends came to 12 bases. The CDR3: CASSTGGPEAFF. The CDR3 DNA follows: TGTGCCAGCAGTACTGGGGGCCCCGAAGCTTTCTTT.

This clone was picked up one time. The CDR3 coding sequence is TGTGCCAGCAGTTTCTACGCAGTTTGGCGGGGCACAGATACGCAGTATTTT. Protein product: CASSFYAVWRGTDTQYF. The J gene is TRBJ2-3, the V gene TRBV28, with D tentatively TRBD2 (5 bases). The CDR3 loop spans 17 amino acids. Trimming took 3 bases from V and 1 from J, leaving 17 bases between them. Germline lookup yields CDR1 MDHEN and CDR2 SYDVKM. The full variable domain, completed using reference TRBV28 and TRBJ2-3, is DVKVTQSSRYLVKRTGEKVFLECVQDMDHENMFWYRQDPGLGLRLIYFSYDVKMKEKGDIPEGYSVSREKKERFSLILESASTNQTSMYLCASSFYAVWRGTDTQYFGPGTRLTVL.

Turning to this clone: At one of its ends the junction is not consistent with the germline gene, which may arise from a read error. V usage is TRBV12-3 or TRBV12-4 and J usage is TRBJ2-7; no clear D. The CDR3 is 13 amino acids. The CDR3 spells CATSFSGPYEQYF. CDR3 nucleotide sequence: TGTGCCACCAGTTTTTCCGGGCCCTACGAGCAGTACTTC.

The gene calls are TRBV5-1 and TRBJ2-1; D possibly uses TRBD1 or TRBD2 (5 bases each). V was trimmed by 5 bases and J by 4 bases, leaving 19 bases between them. Per the germline V gene, CDR1 is SGHRS and CDR2 is YFSETQ. CDR3 length: 16 residues. As DNA, the CDR3 is TGCGCCAGCAGGTCCCCGGGGCAGGAGCGATACAATGAGCAGTTCTTC. Protein product: CASRSPGQERYNEQFF.

The CDR3 region has the DNA TGTGCCAGCAGCCAGCTGGGCCAAGAGACCCAGTACTTC. This gives the protein CASSQLGQETQYF. The chain carries TRBV3-1 (or the pseudogene TRBV3-2) and TRBJ2-5; D not resolved. The CDR3 has 13 residues. Germline CDR1 reads LGHDT; CDR2 reads YNNKEL (reference sequence). The germline V and J ends were trimmed by 3 bases and 1 base, with 6 bases remaining between them.

The gene calls are TRBV28 and TRBJ1-6; a possible D gene is TRBD1 (6 bases). This CDR3 is built from 16 residues. Germline-derived CDR1 and CDR2 are MDHEN and SYDVKM. V lost 5 bases to trimming and J lost 4 bases, with 15 bases between them. The chain's CDR3 is CASSQGGQGYNSPLHF. As DNA, the CDR3 is TGTGCCAGCAGTCAAGGGGGGCAGGGATATAATTCACCCCTCCACTTT.

The chain carries TRBV18 and TRBJ2-1, with 11 positions matching TRBD2. This CDR3 is 16 amino acids long. Germline V gene data show CDR1 as KGHSH and CDR2 as LQKENI. V dropped 3 bases and J dropped 3; count of bases not matched to a gene: 4. CDR3 sequence (DNA): TGTGCCAGCTCACCGATCGGACTAGCGGGCTACAATGAGCAGTTCTTC. This sequence encodes CASSPIGLAGYNEQFF.

The V and J genes are TRBV28 and TRBJ1-2; D is unresolved. Germline CDR1 is MDHEN and CDR2 is SYDVKM. Deletions cut 8 bases from V and 2 bases from J, with 12 bases between. The CDR3 has 13 amino acids. The CDR3 DNA is TGTGCCAGCCATCTGACGGGAAACTATGGCTACACCTTC. Translation: CASHLTGNYGYTF.

The J gene is TRBJ2-3, the V gene TRBV28; D is undetermined. The germline CDR1 and CDR2 sequences are MDHEN and SYDVKM. This CDR3 has 12 amino acids. V gave up 8 bases and J gave up 4 bases, with 10 bases separating them. CDR3 region: CASLLPPDTQYF. As DNA, the CDR3 is TGTGCCAGCCTCCTCCCCCCAGATACGCAGTATTTT.

This clone showed up just a few times. This chain connects TRBV7-2 to TRBJ1-1; D gene uncertain. Deletions cut 6 bases from V and 2 bases from J, with 19 bases between. Looked up from germline, CDR1 is SGHTA and CDR2 is FQGNSA. The CDR3 has 16 residues. The CDR3 here is CASRRYDGIGNTEAFF. The CDR3 bases are TGTGCCAGCAGACGTTATGATGGCATTGGAAACACTGAAGCTTTCTTT.

The rearrangement links TRBV6-5 to TRBJ2-7; D gene uncertain. The germline CDR1 and CDR2 sequences are MNHEY and SVGAGI. V lost 4 bases and J lost 2, with 9 bases in between. The CDR3 runs 13 residues. The CDR3 loop is CASSSLVTYEQYF. CDR3 coding DNA: TGTGCCAGCAGTTCGCTCGTGACCTACGAGCAGTACTTC.

This chain uses TRBV24-1 with TRBJ2-7, with D perhaps TRBD1 (6 bases). CDR3 length: 17 residues. Trimming took off 7 bases at V and 2 bases at J, with 23 bases between the two ends. Germline values: CDR1 KGHDR, CDR2 SFDVKD. CDR3 DNA sequence: TGTGCCACCAGGACGTCAATACCCCGGACAGTTACCTACGAGCAGTACTTC. Amino acid sequence: CATRTSIPRTVTYEQYF.

The chain employs TRBV19 and TRBJ2-1, with D perhaps TRBD1 (5 bases). The CDR3 loop spans 16 amino acids. The V and J ends lost 1 base and 0 bases respectively, with 10 bases between them. Germline V CDR1 and CDR2: LNHDA, SQIVND (reference sequence). The CDR3 protein is CASSIGQGSSYNEQFF. The CDR3 coding sequence is TGTGCCAGTAGTATAGGCCAGGGAAGCTCCTACAATGAGCAGTTCTTC. The full variable domain, completed using reference TRBV19 and TRBJ2-1, is DGGITQSPKYLFRKEGQNVTLSCEQNLNHDAMYWYRQDPGQGLRLIYYSQIVNDFQKGDIAEGYSVSREKKESFPLTVTSAQKNPTAFYLCASSIGQGSSYNEQFFGPGTRLTVL.

The chain employs TRBV4-1 and TRBJ2-7; 11 bases match TRBD2. CDR1 and CDR2 from the germline V gene are MGHRA and YSYEKL. Losses at the gene ends were 2 bases for V and 2 bases for J; bases not matched to a gene: 5. The CDR3 runs 16 residues. DNA of the CDR3: TGCGCCAGCAGCCAACCTACTAGCGGGAGTCCCTACGAGCAGTACTTC. It specifies CASSQPTSGSPYEQYF.

The CDR3 DNA reads TGTGCCTGGAGTGTAATAGCGGGCGGGAGTGAGCAGTTCTTC. This codes for CAWSVIAGGSEQFF. The V call is TRBV30, the J call TRBJ2-1; 7 nucleotides align to TRBD2. The CDR3 length is 14 residues. V was pared by 0 bases and J by 9 bases, with 8 bases of the junction left unmatched. Looked up from germline, CDR1 is GTSNPN and CDR2 is SVGIG (reference sequence).

The chain links TRBV28 to TRBJ2-3; 7 bases are a match to TRBD1. CDR3 size: 18 residues. CDR1 MDHEN and CDR2 SYDVKM come from the germline V gene. The trim removed 4 bases at V and 2 bases at J, leaving 15 bases unmatched. The CDR3 loop reads CASSWVIPGQPTTDTQYF. In DNA form, the CDR3 reads TGTGCCAGCAGTTGGGTAATACCGGGACAGCCGACCACAGATACGCAGTATTTT.

The rearrangement joins TRBV5-1 to TRBJ2-1; TRBD1 is a possible D gene (6 bases). The CDR3 totals 15 residues. V was pared by 0 bases and J by 1 base, with 8 bases between. Looked up from germline, CDR1 is SGHRS and CDR2 is YFSETQ. CDR3 loop: CASSLAGVSYNEQFF. As DNA, the CDR3 is TGCGCCAGCAGCTTGGCAGGGGTTTCCTACAATGAGCAGTTCTTC.

This chain joins TRBV2 and TRBJ2-3, with 14 bases aligning to TRBD2. This CDR3 has 21 residues. Unmatched junction bases numbered 16, after V lost 3 bases and J lost 2 bases. Germline CDR1 reads SNHLY; CDR2 reads FYNNEI. CDR3 loop: CASSDGTSGSTWGLITDTQYF. CDR3 coding DNA: TGTGCCAGCAGTGATGGGACTAGCGGGAGCACTTGGGGTCTAATCACAGATACGCAGTATTTT. The variable domain in full, completed from reference TRBV2 and TRBJ2-3, reads EPEVTQTPSHQVTQMGQEVILRCVPISNHLYFYWYRQILGQKVEFLVSFYNNEISEKSEIFDDQFSVERPDGSNFTLKIRSTKLEDSAMYFCASSDGTSGSTWGLITDTQYFGPGTRLTVL.

The chain employs TRBV29-1 and TRBJ2-3, with TRBD1 matching 7 bases. The germline V gene has CDR1 SQVTM and CDR2 ANQGSEA. J lost 7 bases, V lost 1 base, and 14 bases had no gene match. The CDR3 has 16 amino acids. The CDR3 sequence: CSVEVGLTGQSYTQYF. As DNA, the CDR3 is TGCAGCGTTGAAGTTGGATTGACAGGGCAGTCTTATACGCAGTATTTT.

The rearrangement links TRBV15 to TRBJ2-6; 7 nucleotides agree with TRBD1. The CDR3 has 17 residues. CDR1 and CDR2 (germline): LNHNV, YYDKDF (reference sequence). With V trimmed by 5 bases and J by 0 bases, 7 bases remained unmatched. The CDR3 region is CATSGRQGPSGANVLTF. CDR3 DNA: TGTGCCACCAGCGGTAGACAGGGTCCCTCTGGGGCCAACGTCCTGACTTTC. The complete variable domain, with remaining parts taken from reference TRBV15 and TRBJ2-6, reads DAMVIQNPRYQVTQFGKPVTLSCSQTLNHNVMYWYQQKSSQAPKLLFHYYDKDFNNEADTPDNFQSRRPNTSFCFLDIRSPGLGDTAMYLCATSGRQGPSGANVLTFGAGSRLTVL.

The chain couples TRBV7-9 to TRBJ2-1; D is possibly TRBD2 (6 bases). Trimming stripped 4 bases from V and 3 bases from J, with 10 bases between. CDR3 length: 14 residues. From germline, CDR1 is SEHNR and CDR2 FQNEAQ (reference sequence). Written as DNA, the CDR3 is TGTGCCAGCAGCTCGGGGGACTTCTACAATGAGCAGTTCTTC. Translation: CASSSGDFYNEQFF.

The rearrangement joins TRBV18 to TRBJ2-7; either TRBD1 or TRBD2 may supply D (5 bases each). The V gene lost 5 bases and the J gene lost 11 bases, with 19 bases spanning the gap. The length of the CDR3 is 13 residues. Germline V lookup: CDR1 KGHSH, CDR2 LQKENI. CDR3 nucleotide sequence: TGTGCCAGCTCAAACCGGGACGCTGGATCGGAGTACTTC. It yields the protein CASSNRDAGSEYF.

CDR3: CASSFPFRGADRTDTQYF. The CDR3 DNA reads TGTGCCAGCAGTTTTCCCTTTAGGGGAGCCGATCGCACAGATACGCAGTATTTT. V gene TRBV28 combines with J gene TRBJ2-3; D assignment may be TRBD1 or TRBD2 (5 bases each). The CDR3 has 18 residues. The germline CDR1 and CDR2 sequences are MDHEN and SYDVKM. Trimming left V 3 bases short and J 1 base short, with 20 bases between.

V and J are TRBV11-2 and TRBJ2-2; 7 nucleotides match TRBD2. Germline trimming cut 8 bases from V and 1 base from J; bases unmatched to any gene: 7. Germline V gives CDR1 SGHAT, CDR2 FQNNGV. This CDR3 has 15 residues. The CDR3 DNA follows: TGTGCCAGCCGATTTGGCGGGGGGAACACCGGGGAGCTGTTTTTT. It encodes CASRFGGGNTGELFF.